This TCR beta chain emerged from a study of T cell repertoires in cytomegalovirus infection. On the study more broadly: Both CMV infection and a matching HLA type were indicated by public TCR beta signatures.

Using its own MiXCR run on the reads, TCRdb lists one record per CDR3 protein. The data hold under 800,000 distinct CDR3 sequences, with 20% to 30% observed a single time. The CDR3 has 9 residues. Germline CDR1 DFQATT, CDR2 SNEGSKA (reference sequence). To note about this clonotype: Its matching antigen is unknown.

The study, taken as a whole, reports: Across the ex vivo response, the dominant clonotypes were HLA-C-restricted CMV-specific TCR beta clonotypes.

The rearrangement links TRBV20-1 to TRBJ2-5, with no clear D. The sample taken for sequencing was CD8+ T cells from PBMCs. This TCR was recovered from a human donor in good health (CMV status not recorded). Some clones in this sample may be carry-over from other donors' samples. The CDR3 DNA sequence: TGCTCCCTTGCGGAGACCCAGTACTTC. Its translation is CSLAETQYF.